The clone carrying this T cell receptor (beta chain) was counted a few times. As yet, its antigen is unknown. The second PCR ran roughly 6 to 11 cycles with a sample-barcoded 5' primer and J-beta primers. Each CDR3 protein is one row after TCRdb ran MiXCR on the 5' RACE reads. The data show some 1.4 million distinct CDR3 sequences, 42% seen once. Germline V gene sequence: CDR1 SGHAT, CDR2 FQNNGV. V was clipped by 3 bases and J by 11 bases; unmatched bases: 8. The CDR3 runs 13 residues. This record belongs to a study of blood T cells in healthy people across ages. Across the study: T cells yielded about one barcoded beta molecule per two cells through template switching. Study outcomes and limitations: From one million sequenced T cells, diversity estimates were lower bounds.

This chain connects TRBV11-2 to TRBJ2-5, with 8 nucleotides matching TRBD2. The origin of this receptor is a woman between 18 and 29 years old in good health. Input material: blood. Here the CDR3 DNA reads TGTGCCAGCAGCTTCGGTAGCGGGACTGAGCAGTACTTC. The encoded protein is CASSFGSGTEQYF.